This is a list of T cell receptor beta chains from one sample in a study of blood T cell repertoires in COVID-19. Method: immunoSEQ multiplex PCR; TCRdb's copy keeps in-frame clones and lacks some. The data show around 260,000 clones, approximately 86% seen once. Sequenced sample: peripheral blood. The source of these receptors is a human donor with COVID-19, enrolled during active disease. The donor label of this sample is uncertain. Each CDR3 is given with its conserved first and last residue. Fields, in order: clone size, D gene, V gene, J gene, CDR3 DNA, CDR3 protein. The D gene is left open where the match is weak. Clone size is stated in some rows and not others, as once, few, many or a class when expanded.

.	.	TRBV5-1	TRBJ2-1	TGCGCCAGCAGCTTGGATTATCTTTACAATGAGCAGTTCTTC	CASSLDYLYNEQFF
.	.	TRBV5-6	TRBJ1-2	TGTGCCAGCAGCCCAGAGCGGGTACGCTATGGCTACACCTTC	CASSPERVRYGYTF
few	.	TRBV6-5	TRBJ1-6	TGTGCCAGCATGGCGGTCGCCTCCAATTCACCCCTCCACTTT	CASMAVASNSPLHF
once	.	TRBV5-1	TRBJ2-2	TGCGCCAGCAGCCCCGCGGGTCAGTCCGGGGAGCTGTTTTTT	CASSPAGQSGELFF
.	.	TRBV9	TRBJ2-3	TGTGCCAGCAGCGTAGTGGGCAGGGGCACAGATACGCAGTATTTT	CASSVVGRGTDTQYF
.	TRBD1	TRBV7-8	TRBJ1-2	TGTGCCAGCAGCCCCGCAGGGACAGACTATGGCTACACCTTC	CASSPAGTDYGYTF
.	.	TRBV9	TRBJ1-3	TGTGCCAGCAGCGTAGGAAGAGGTACAGGAAACACCATATATTTT	CASSVGRGTGNTIYF
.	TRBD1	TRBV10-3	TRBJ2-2	TGTGCCATCAGGGCCGGGACAGGAATAAACACCGGGGAGCTGTTTTTT	CAIRAGTGINTGELFF
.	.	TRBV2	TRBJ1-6	TGTGCCAGCAGTGGTTCGGGTTCACCCCTCCACTTT	CASSGSGSPLHF
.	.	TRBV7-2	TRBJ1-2	TGTGCCAGCAGCTTAGCAGGAGCCGGCGCTAACTATGGCTACACCTTC	CASSLAGAGANYGYTF
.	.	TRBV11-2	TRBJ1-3	TGTGCCAGCAGCTTAGACGGAGGAGGGCTGTTCTCTGGAAACACCATATATTTT	CASSLDGGGLFSGNTIYF
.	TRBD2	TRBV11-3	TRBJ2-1	TGTGCCAGCAGCTCCCTAACTAGCGGAGTCTACAATGAGCAGTTCTTC	CASSSLTSGVYNEQFF
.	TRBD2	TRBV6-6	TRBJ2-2	TGTGCCAGCAGTCAAGCGGGAGCCGGGCCCGGGGAGCTGTTTTTT	CASSQAGAGPGELFF
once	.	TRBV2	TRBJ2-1	TGTGCCAGCGCCAACGGGAGACTCAATGAGCAGTTCTTC	CASANGRLNEQFF
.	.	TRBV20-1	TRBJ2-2	TGCAGTGCCCCGTTCTCTCGGGAGCTGTTTTTT	CSAPFSRELFF
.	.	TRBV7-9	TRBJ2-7	TGTGCCAGCAGCCCCCCAGACTACGAGCAGTACTTC	CASSPPDYEQYF
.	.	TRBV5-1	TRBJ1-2	TGCGCCAGCAGCTTGGGAGGTGGCGAACTATATGGCTACACCTTC	CASSLGGGELYGYTF
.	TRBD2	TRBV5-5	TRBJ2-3	TGTGCCAGCAGCTTGCGGTTAGCGGGAGGTACAGATACGCAGTATTTT	CASSLRLAGGTDTQYF
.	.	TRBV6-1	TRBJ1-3	TGTGCCAGCAGTGAATGGGGGGAAGGAAACACCATATATTTT	CASSEWGEGNTIYF
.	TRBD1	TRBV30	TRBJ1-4	TGTGCCTGGAGTGCTCGACAGGGGGAGACGGAAAAACTGTTTTTT	CAWSARQGETEKLFF
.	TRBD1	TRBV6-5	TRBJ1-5	TGTGCCAGCAGCCAGGACAGGGGGAGCAATCAGCCCCAGCATTTT	CASSQDRGSNQPQHF
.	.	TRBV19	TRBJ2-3	TGTGCCAGTAGTATAGATGATTCCTGGGCAGCAGATACGCAGTATTTT	CASSIDDSWAADTQYF
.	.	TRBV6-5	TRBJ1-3	TGTGCCAGCAGCCCCCTATCCTCTGGAAACACCATATATTTT	CASSPLSSGNTIYF
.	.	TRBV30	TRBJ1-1	TGTGCCTGGAGAAGTACAGGGACCCCGAACACTGAAGCTTTCTTT	CAWRSTGTPNTEAFF
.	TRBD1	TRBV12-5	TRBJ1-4	TGTGCTAGTGGTTTGGCCAGACAGGGGGCTGAAAAACTGTTTTTT	CASGLARQGAEKLFF
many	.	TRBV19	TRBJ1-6	TGTGCCAGTCGGCAGGGAAATTCACCCCTCCACTTT	CASRQGNSPLHF
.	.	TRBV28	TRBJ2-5	TGTGCCAGCAGCACCACTAGGCAAGAGACCCAGTACTTC	CASSTTRQETQYF
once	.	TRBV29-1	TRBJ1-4	TGCAGCGTTGTTAAGGCGGGGGGTTCTAATGAAAAACTGTTTTTT	CSVVKAGGSNEKLFF
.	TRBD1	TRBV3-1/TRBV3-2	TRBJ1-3	TGTGCCAGCAGCCAAGGATACGACAGGGGAGCCGGAAACACCATATATTTT	CASSQGYDRGAGNTIYF
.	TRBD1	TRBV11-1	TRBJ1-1	TGTGCCAGCAGCCCACAGGGGTGGAACACTGAAGCTTTCTTT	CASSPQGWNTEAFF
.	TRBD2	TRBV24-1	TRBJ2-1	TGTGCCACCAGTGATTTGGGGACTAGCGGGAGGTGGGGTGAGCAGTTCTTC	CATSDLGTSGRWGEQFF
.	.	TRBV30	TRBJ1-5	TGTGCCTGGAGTACAGGGACATATAGCAATCAGCCCCAGCATTTT	CAWSTGTYSNQPQHF
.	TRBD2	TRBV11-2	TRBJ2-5	TGTGCCAGCAGCGTCGGGACTAGCGGGAACCCAGAAGAGACCCAGTACTTC	CASSVGTSGNPEETQYF
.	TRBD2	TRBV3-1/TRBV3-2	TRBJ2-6	TGTGCCAGCAGCCAAACTAGCGCTGGGGCCAACGTCCTGACTTTC	CASSQTSAGANVLTF
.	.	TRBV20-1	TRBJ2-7	TGCAGTGCCGCCTTAGCGCACGAGCAGTACTTC	CSAALAHEQYF
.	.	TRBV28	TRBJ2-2	TGTGCCAGCAGCTACCTGGGAGGACCGACGAACACCGGGGAGCTGTTTTTT	CASSYLGGPTNTGELFF
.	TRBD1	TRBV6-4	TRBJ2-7	TGTGCCAGCAGTCCGAACAGGGGGTCCTACGAGCAGTACTTC	CASSPNRGSYEQYF
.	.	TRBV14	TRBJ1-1	TGTGCCAGCAGCCAGCCGGGAATCGTAGGAGCTTTCTTT	CASSQPGIVGAFF
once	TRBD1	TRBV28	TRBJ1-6	TGTGCCATCGGGGGGACAGGGGGCTTTTCACCCCTCCACTTT	CAIGGTGGFSPLHF
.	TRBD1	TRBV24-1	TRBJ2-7	TGTGCCACCAGTGATTCCGGGACAGGGGTTGGACGCTACGAGCAGTACTTC	CATSDSGTGVGRYEQYF
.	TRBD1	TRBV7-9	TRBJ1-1	TGTGCCAGCAGCCCCGGGACAGGGAGGAACACTGAAGCTTTCTTT	CASSPGTGRNTEAFF
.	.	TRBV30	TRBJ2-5	TGTGCCTGGGGCACGGGAGAGACCCAGTACTTC	CAWGTGETQYF
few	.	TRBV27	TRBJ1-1	TGTGCCAGCAGTTTATACAGGGTGAACACTGAAGCTTTCTTT	CASSLYRVNTEAFF
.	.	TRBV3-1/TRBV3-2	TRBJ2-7	TGTGCCAGTAGCGGTACATCCTACGAGCAGTACTTC	CASSGTSYEQYF
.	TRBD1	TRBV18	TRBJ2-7	TGTGCCAGCTCACCGACGACAGGGGCCTACGAGCAGTACTTC	CASSPTTGAYEQYF
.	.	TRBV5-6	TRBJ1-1	TGTGCCAGCAGCTTGGTGGGTCGGCGGGTGAACACTGAAGCTTTCTTT	CASSLVGRRVNTEAFF
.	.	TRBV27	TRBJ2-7	TGTGCCAGCAGTTCCAGCTCCTACGAGCAGTACTTC	CASSSSSYEQYF
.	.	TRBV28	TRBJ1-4	TGTGCCAGCAGTTTTAGATCGGGGGGACGGAATGAAAAACTGTTTTTT	CASSFRSGGRNEKLFF
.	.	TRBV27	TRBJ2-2	TGTGCCAGCAGTTTATCAGCGTCCACCGGGGAGCTGTTTTTT	CASSLSASTGELFF
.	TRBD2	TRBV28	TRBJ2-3	TGTGCCAGCAGTTCCCTAGCGGATCAAACAGATACGCAGTATTTT	CASSSLADQTDTQYF
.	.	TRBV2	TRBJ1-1	TGTGCCAGCAGTGACTCAAGGACACGCTCAAACACTGAAGCTTTCTTT	CASSDSRTRSNTEAFF
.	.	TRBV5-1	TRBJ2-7	TGCGCCAGCAGCTTCGAGGGTGGGGTCTACGAGCAGTACTTC	CASSFEGGVYEQYF
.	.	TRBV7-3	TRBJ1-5	TGTGCCAGCAGCTTTTCGGGGGGTGGTCAGCCCCAGCATTTT	CASSFSGGGQPQHF
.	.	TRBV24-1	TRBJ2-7	TGTGCCACCAGTGAGGGGGGACTTTCGAGCTCCTACGAGCAGTACTTC	CATSEGGLSSSYEQYF
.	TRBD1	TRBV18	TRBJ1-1	TGTGCCAGCTCACCACCGACAGGGTGGACTGAAGCTTTCTTT	CASSPPTGWTEAFF
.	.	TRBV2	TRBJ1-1	TGTGCCAGCAGTCTCTACAGGGTAACTGAAGCTTTCTTT	CASSLYRVTEAFF
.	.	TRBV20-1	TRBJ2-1	TGCAGTGCTAGTCCCACTAGCAATGAGCAGTTCTTC	CSASPTSNEQFF